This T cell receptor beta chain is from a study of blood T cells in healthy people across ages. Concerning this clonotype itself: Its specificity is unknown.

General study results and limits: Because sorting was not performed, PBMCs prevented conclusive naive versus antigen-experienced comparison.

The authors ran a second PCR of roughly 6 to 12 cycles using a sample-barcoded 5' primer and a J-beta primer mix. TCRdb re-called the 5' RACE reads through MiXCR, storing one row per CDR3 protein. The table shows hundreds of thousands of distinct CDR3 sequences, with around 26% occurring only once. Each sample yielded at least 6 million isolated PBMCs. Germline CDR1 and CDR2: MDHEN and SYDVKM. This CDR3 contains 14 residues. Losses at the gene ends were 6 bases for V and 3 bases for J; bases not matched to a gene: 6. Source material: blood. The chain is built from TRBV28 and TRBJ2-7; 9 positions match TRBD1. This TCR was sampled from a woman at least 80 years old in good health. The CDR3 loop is CASRQTGGRYEQYF. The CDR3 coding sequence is TGTGCCAGCAGACAGACAGGGGGACGCTACGAGCAGTACTTC.